Listed here are 5 T cell receptor beta chains from one sample, sequenced in a study of blood T cells in healthy people across ages (dated by TCRdb to 2014 to 2015). Library prep was done by 5' RACE. Sequencing relied on an Illumina HiSeq 2500. A second roughly 6 to 11 cycle PCR used a sample-barcoded 5' primer and a J-beta primer mix. TCRdb trimmed public reads at Q25 via fastp, called clones via MiXCR and kept in-frame beta chains. Identical CDR3 protein sequences are pooled into one entry, listed with their most common genes and DNA. This sample comprises fewer than 600,000 distinct CDR3 sequences, over 25% of them detected only once. The ten largest clones capture approximately 4% of the sample. The sample also formed part of further work on T cells of mothers and their children.

Specimen: blood. These receptors were collected from a boy aged 2-15 years in good health.

This clonotype turned up a few times. The chain uses TRBV11-2 and TRBJ2-5; 11 nucleotides align to TRBD2. The assigned J gene may be wrong: the sequence end matches TRBJ2-1 better. The CDR3 length is 20 residues. Per the germline V gene, CDR1 is SGHAT and CDR2 is FQNNGV. Written as DNA, the CDR3 is TGTGCCAGCAGCTTTAGGCCCGGGACTAGCGGATCCCCAGCCTACAATGAGCAGTTCTTC. This encodes CASSFRPGTSGSPAYNEQFF.

The chain couples TRBV2 to TRBJ2-7; unclear D gene. Germline CDR1 SNHLY, CDR2 FYNNEI. The CDR3 extends over 13 amino acids. V was pared by 6 bases and J by 6 bases, with 15 bases between. CDR3 sequence (DNA): TGTGCCAGCAGCTTTGGGTTCGAAGGCGAGCAGTACTTC. Encoded protein: CASSFGFEGEQYF.

The chain recombines TRBV7-9 with TRBJ2-7; a possible D gene is TRBD1 (5 bases). The CDR3 length is 14 residues. Germline lookup yields CDR1 SEHNR and CDR2 FQNEAQ (reference sequence). Between the trimmed V and J ends, which lost 5 bases and 1 base, there was a span of 12 bases. As DNA, the CDR3 is TGTGCCAGCAGCCAGGCAGGGAAATCCTACGAGCAGTACTTC. Translated, it gives CASSQAGKSYEQYF.

V and J are TRBV10-3 and TRBJ2-3, with D possibly matching TRBD1 (8 bases). Per germline, CDR1 ENHRY and CDR2 SYGVKD. The CDR3 has 23 residues. The V and J ends lost 2 bases and 1 base respectively, with 34 bases between them. In DNA, the CDR3 is TGTGCCATCAGTGAGCCTGACAGGGGATTTGATAGCGGGCCTCTTTTCGGCACAGATACGCAGTATTTT. Translating it yields CAISEPDRGFDSGPLFGTDTQYF.

This clonotype was observed a handful of times. This chain connects TRBV27 to TRBJ1-1; no clear D gene. The CDR3 runs to 15 residues. V was pared by 5 bases and J by 7 bases, with 20 bases between. Looked up from germline, CDR1 is MNHEY and CDR2 is SMNVEV (reference sequence). CDR3 sequence (DNA): TGTGCCAGCAGTCCCGTCTGGGGTCTTAAGAATGAAGCTTTCTTT. Translation gives CASSPVWGLKNEAFF.